The next 31 T cell receptor beta chains were all read from a single sample in a study of blood T cell repertoires in COVID-19. Sequenced by immunoSEQ multiplex PCR; TCRdb stores in-frame clones only, minus some. This sample has approximately 300,000 clones, with roughly 89% found just once. Sequencing input: peripheral blood. All receptors derive from a man aged 35-49 years with acute or convalescent COVID-19.

The chain uses TRBV7-2 and TRBJ2-1; 7 bases match TRBD1. The CDR3 extends over 14 amino acids. V lost 3 bases, J lost 7 bases, and 6 bases stayed unmatched. Germline V gives CDR1 SGHTA, CDR2 FQGNSA. The CDR3 reads CASSFSPQGNEQFF. For the CDR3, the DNA is TGTGCCAGCAGCTTTAGCCCACAGGGGAATGAGCAGTTCTTC.

This chain connects TRBV7-2 to TRBJ2-1; perhaps TRBD2 as D (7 bases). Trimming took off 4 bases at V and 6 bases at J, with 16 bases between the two ends. The CDR3 covers 15 residues. CDR1 is SGHTA, CDR2 FQGNSA, per germline. DNA for the CDR3: TGTGCCAGCAGCTCCTGGGGCGGGGGCGGCAATGAGCAGTTCTTC. Translating gives CASSSWGGGGNEQFF.

The chain recombines TRBV27 with TRBJ2-7, with 9 bases lining up with TRBD1. V shed 5 bases, J shed 5 bases, and the junction held 13 bases outside the gene matches. The V gene's germline CDR1 is MNHEY and CDR2 SMNVEV (reference sequence). The CDR3 length is 16 residues. DNA for the CDR3: TGTGCCAGCAGTCCACAGGGGGCCCGAGTCCTAGACGAGCAGTACTTC. Amino acid sequence: CASSPQGARVLDEQYF.

V and J are TRBV19 and TRBJ1-3; no clear D. This CDR3 has 14 amino acids. Germline values: CDR1 LNHDA, CDR2 SQIVND (reference sequence). V lost 6 bases and J lost 0, with 9 bases in between. The CDR3 sequence: CASRTFVSGNTIYF. The CDR3 region has the DNA TGTGCCAGTAGAACTTTCGTCTCTGGAAACACCATATATTTT. Full variable domain (missing parts from reference TRBV19 and TRBJ1-3): DGGITQSPKYLFRKEGQNVTLSCEQNLNHDAMYWYRQDPGQGLRLIYYSQIVNDFQKGDIAEGYSVSREKKESFPLTVTSAQKNPTAFYLCASRTFVSGNTIYFGEGSWLTVV.

This chain connects TRBV28 to TRBJ1-2; TRBD1 might be the D (6 bases). This CDR3 is 15 amino acids long. The germline V and J ends were trimmed by 2 bases and 5 bases, with 15 bases remaining between them. Germline lookup yields CDR1 MDHEN and CDR2 SYDVKM. DNA of the CDR3: TGTGCCAGCAGTTTAGGGGGGGCGCGAGGGTATGGCTACACCTTC. Translation: CASSLGGARGYGYTF.

This chain connects TRBV25-1 to TRBJ2-3, with TRBD2 matching 7 bases. The CDR3 extends over 13 amino acids. CDR1 and CDR2 from the germline V gene are MGHDK and SYGVNS. The J segment lost 2 bases and the V segment lost 7 bases, leaving 3 bases of the junction unmatched. In DNA form, the CDR3 reads TGTGCCAGCACCCGGGACTACACAGATACGCAGTATTTT. Encoded protein: CASTRDYTDTQYF.

The chain employs TRBV25-1 and TRBJ1-1; D ambiguous. Trimming left V 5 bases short and J 4 bases short, with 11 bases between. CDR1 MGHDK and CDR2 SYGVNS come from the germline V gene. CDR3 length: 13 amino acids. CDR3 DNA sequence: TGTGCCAGCAGTCCCCACGAGGGCACTGAAGCTTTCTTT. The encoded protein is CASSPHEGTEAFF.

This clone was detected once. This chain connects TRBV5-4 to TRBJ1-5; D is possibly TRBD1 (5 bases). Germline-derived CDR1 and CDR2 are SGHNT and YYREEE (reference sequence). The CDR3 spans 14 residues. Deletions cut 0 bases from V and 6 bases from J, with 10 bases between. The DNA for the CDR3 is TGTGCCAGCAGCTTGGGCGGGGCGGGTCAGCCCCAGCATTTT. Translation gives CASSLGGAGQPQHF.

The chain joins TRBV7-8 to TRBJ1-1, with TRBD1 identical over 9 bases. After removal of 1 base from V and 5 bases from J, the junction contained 8 bases not matched to a gene. The CDR3 loop spans 16 amino acids. Germline lookup yields CDR1 SGHVS and CDR2 FQNEAQ. This CDR3 is CASSLEPWTGETEAFF. CDR3 in DNA: TGTGCCAGCAGCTTAGAACCCTGGACAGGGGAGACTGAAGCTTTCTTT. Using reference TRBV7-8 and TRBJ1-1 for the parts outside the CDR3, the full variable domain is GAGVSQSPRYKVAKRGQDVALRCDPISGHVSLFWYQQALGQGPEFLTYFQNEAQLDKSGLPSDRFFAERPEGSVSTLKIQRTQQEDSAVYLCASSLEPWTGETEAFFGQGTRLTVV.

Of note for this clone: The same CDR3 is also encoded by other DNA sequences in this sample. The V gene is TRBV6-5, the J gene TRBJ2-7; TRBD2 might be the D (6 bases). This CDR3 contains 13 residues. Germline V gene sequence: CDR1 MNHEY, CDR2 SVGAGI. Trimming stripped 3 bases from V and 5 bases from J, with 11 bases between. This CDR3 reads CASSYAGRDEQYF. CDR3 bases: TGTGCCAGCAGTTATGCGGGGCGTGACGAGCAGTACTTC.

The chain combines TRBV7-3 with TRBJ1-1; TRBD1 might be the D (5 bases). Per germline, CDR1 SGHTA and CDR2 FQGTGA. The V and J ends lost 8 bases and 3 bases respectively, with 16 bases between them. The CDR3 loop spans 14 amino acids. The CDR3 DNA reads TGTGCCAGCTCGTTAAGCGGGGGGGACACTGAAGCTTTCTTT. It encodes CASSLSGGDTEAFF.

The table lists this clone with a few counts. The J gene is TRBJ1-6, the V gene TRBV9; a weak D match, TRBD1 (5 bases). The germline V and J ends were trimmed by 4 bases and 9 bases, with 8 bases remaining between them. This CDR3 has 12 amino acids. Germline V gives CDR1 SGDLS, CDR2 YYNGEE. DNA for the CDR3: TGTGCCAGCAGCTCCGGGGGTTCACCCCTCCACTTT. It codes for CASSSGGSPLHF. The whole variable domain, filled in from reference TRBV9 and TRBJ1-6, reads DSGVTQTPKHLITATGQRVTLRCSPRSGDLSVYWYQQSLDQGLQFLIQYYNGEERAKGNILERFSAQQFPDLHSELNLSSLELGDSALYFCASSSGGSPLHFGNGTRLTVT.

The gene calls are TRBV18 and TRBJ2-3, with 10 positions matching TRBD2. Per germline, CDR1 KGHSH and CDR2 LQKENI. The CDR3 extends over 18 amino acids. J was trimmed by 0 bases and V by 3 bases; bases with no gene match: 9. CDR3 sequence reads: CASSPSERGGPSTDTQYF. CDR3 in DNA: TGTGCCAGCTCACCGTCCGAGCGGGGGGGCCCTAGCACAGATACGCAGTATTTT.

The gene calls are TRBV19 and TRBJ1-2, with TRBD1 matching 10 bases. This CDR3 is built from 14 residues. V lost 7 bases to trimming and J lost 9 bases; unmatched junction nucleotides: 11. The V gene's germline CDR1 is LNHDA and CDR2 SQIVND (reference sequence). CDR3: CASTSGTGVRSYTF. In DNA, the CDR3 is TGTGCCAGTACCTCCGGGACAGGGGTAAGGAGCTACACCTTC.

The V and J genes are TRBV7-2 and TRBJ2-7; 11 bases line up with TRBD2. V gave up 3 bases and J gave up 7 bases; unmatched junction bases: 5. Per germline, CDR1 SGHTA and CDR2 FQGNSA. The CDR3 totals 14 residues. The DNA of the CDR3 is TGTGCCAGCAGCTTTCTAGCGGGGGGTGGTGAGCAGTACTTC. Its translation: CASSFLAGGGEQYF.

The chain joins TRBV15 to TRBJ1-5, with D possibly matching TRBD1 (6 bases). V was cut by 1 base and J by 7 bases, with 14 bases left in between. Per the germline V gene, CDR1 is LNHNV and CDR2 is YYDKDF (reference sequence). The CDR3 has 15 amino acids. The CDR3: CATSRATQGRQPQHF. The DNA for the CDR3 is TGTGCCACCAGCAGAGCCACACAGGGTAGACAGCCCCAGCATTTT.

The chain combines TRBV24-1 with TRBJ2-2, with 7 bases aligning to TRBD1. Germline values: CDR1 KGHDR, CDR2 SFDVKD. CDR3 length equals 14 residues. V shed 2 bases, J shed 7 bases, and the junction held 3 bases outside the gene matches. The DNA for the CDR3 is TGTGCCACCAGTGATTCCTGGACAGGCGGGGAGCTGTTTTTT. Translation: CATSDSWTGGELFF.

The chain carries TRBV5-4 and TRBJ2-1; D is perhaps TRBD2 (6 bases). The CDR3 sequence is 12 residues long. Trimming removed 3 bases at V and 7 bases at J, with 8 bases between. CDR1 SGHNT and CDR2 YYREEE come from the germline V gene (reference sequence). CDR3 loop: CASSWGENEQFF. The CDR3 DNA reads as TGTGCCAGCAGCTGGGGGGAAAATGAGCAGTTCTTC. The full variable domain, its missing parts supplied by reference TRBV5-4 and TRBJ2-1, is ETGVTQSPTHLIKTRGQQVTLRCSSQSGHNTVSWYQQALGQGPQFIFQYYREEENGRGNFPPRFSGLQFPNYSSELNVNALELDDSALYLCASSWGENEQFFGPGTRLTVL.

The chain employs TRBV6-1 and TRBJ2-3; D perhaps matches TRBD1 (6 bases). The CDR3 has 18 residues. Germline loops: CDR1 MNHNS, CDR2 SASEGT. Trimming removed 1 base from V and 3 bases from J, with 20 bases in between. The DNA for the CDR3 is TGTGCCAGCAGTGAAGACCACACAGGGTCGCTTAGGACAGATACGCAGTATTTT. Its protein is CASSEDHTGSLRTDTQYF.

The V call is TRBV18, the J call TRBJ2-7; D unclear. The CDR3 runs 15 residues. Germline values: CDR1 KGHSH, CDR2 LQKENI. V lost 3 bases and J lost 5, with 17 bases in between. In nucleotides, the CDR3 is TGTGCCAGCTCACCGGGCACCTCGATAAGGAACGAGCAGTACTTC. It specifies CASSPGTSIRNEQYF.

The DNA of the CDR3 is TGTGCCAGCAGCCAAGATCTTCCGGGTTCAGGAAACACCATATATTTT. It yields the protein CASSQDLPGSGNTIYF. The rearrangement joins TRBV14 to TRBJ1-3, with D uncertain. Germline CDR1 and CDR2: SGHDN and FVKESK. The CDR3 runs 16 residues. The ends were cut back, 0 bases at V and 4 bases at J, with 13 bases in the middle.

This clone occurred a few times. J is TRBJ1-5 and V is TRBV5-1; D might be TRBD1 (6 bases). V lost 5 bases to trimming and J lost 5 bases, with 14 bases between them. In germline, CDR1 is SGHRS, CDR2 YFSETQ. The CDR3 length is 14 residues. CDR3 in DNA: TGCGCCAGCAGGGCTACAGGGCAAGATCAGCCCCAGCATTTT. Translation gives CASRATGQDQPQHF.

The rearrangement joins TRBV12-5 to TRBJ1-2; 8 bases line up with TRBD1. Germline values: CDR1 LGHNT, CDR2 FRNRAP. The CDR3 loop spans 13 amino acids. Unmatched junction bases numbered 3, after V lost 5 bases and J lost 4 bases. CDR3 amino acids: CASGQGAPYGYTF. The DNA of the CDR3 is TGTGCTAGTGGTCAGGGGGCCCCCTATGGCTACACCTTC. The entire variable domain, with the rest obtained from reference TRBV12-5 and TRBJ1-2, is as follows: DARVTQTPRHKVTEMGQEVTMRCQPILGHNTVFWYRQTMMQGLELLAYFRNRAPLDDSGMPKDRFSAEMPDATLATLKIQPSEPRDSAVYFCASGQGAPYGYTFGSGTRLTVV.

This clone was found once. The rearrangement joins TRBV10-1 to TRBJ2-7; D uncertain. This CDR3 is built from 12 residues. V was pared by 5 bases and J by 7 bases, with 12 bases between. CDR1 WNHNN and CDR2 SYGVQD come from the germline V gene (reference sequence). The CDR3 sequence: CASSNHYREQYF. The CDR3, as DNA: TGCGCCAGCAGTAATCATTACCGGGAGCAGTACTTC.

This chain links TRBV5-6 with TRBJ1-6, with D uncertain. Per the germline V gene, CDR1 is SGHDT and CDR2 is YYEEEE. V dropped 2 bases and J dropped 7 bases, with 16 bases sitting between them. CDR3 size: 16 residues. The CDR3 reads CASSLTPRRRNSPLHF. CDR3 DNA sequence: TGTGCCAGCAGCTTAACCCCGCGTCGGCGGAATTCACCCCTCCACTTT.

The chain recombines TRBV7-2 with TRBJ2-5; the match to TRBD1 covers 7 bases. This CDR3 region has 13 residues. Germline V gene sequence: CDR1 SGHTA, CDR2 FQGNSA. V lost 3 bases, J lost 5 bases, and 3 bases stayed unmatched. This CDR3 is CASSFNRGETQYF. The CDR3 region has the DNA TGTGCCAGCAGCTTTAACAGGGGTGAGACCCAGTACTTC.

The V call is TRBV7-8, the J call TRBJ1-6, with 9 bases lining up with TRBD1. This CDR3 region has 15 residues. The V gene end was trimmed by 5 bases and the J gene end by 5 bases; junction bases not matched to a gene: 4. Germline V gene lookup returns CDR1 SGHVS and CDR2 FQNEAQ. CDR3: CASSPGQGNNSPLHF. The CDR3 bases are TGTGCCAGCAGCCCCGGACAGGGGAATAATTCACCCCTCCACTTT.

The CDR3 coding sequence is TGTGCCAGCAGAGTAGGAGCTAGCACAGATACGCAGTATTTT. Amino acid sequence: CASRVGASTDTQYF. The rearrangement links TRBV2 to TRBJ2-3; D gene unclear. V dropped 6 bases and J dropped 0 bases, with 10 bases sitting between them. The germline gives CDR1 SNHLY, CDR2 FYNNEI. CDR3 length equals 14 residues.

The V call is TRBV6-2 or TRBV6-3, the J call TRBJ2-7; TRBD1 agrees at 9 bases. The ends lost 5 bases at V and 6 bases at J; junction bases unmatched: 2. CDR3 size: 12 residues. Germline-derived CDR1 and CDR2 are MNHEY and SVGEGT. This CDR3 reads CASSTGGFEQYF. The CDR3 DNA reads TGTGCCAGCAGTACAGGGGGCTTCGAGCAGTACTTC.

V is TRBV9 and J is TRBJ2-3, with D hard to call. Trimming stripped 0 bases from V and 0 bases from J, with 8 bases between. The CDR3 is 15 residues long. Per germline, CDR1 SGDLS and CDR2 YYNGEE. DNA of the CDR3: TGTGCCAGCAGCGTAGCCCCCGTAAGCACAGATACGCAGTATTTT. Its protein product is CASSVAPVSTDTQYF.

The table lists this clone with a few counts. The chain couples TRBV7-6 to TRBJ1-1; D is possibly TRBD1 (5 bases). Trimming pared 6 bases from V and 2 bases from J, leaving 16 bases between. The CDR3 length is 15 residues. Germline V gives CDR1 SGHVS, CDR2 FNYEAQ. This CDR3 reads CASSHGGGANTEAFF. The CDR3 DNA follows: TGTGCCAGCAGTCATGGGGGAGGGGCCAACACTGAAGCTTTCTTT.